Listed here are 23 T cell receptor beta chains from one sample, sequenced in a study of cytotoxic CD8 clonotypes in ibrutinib-treated CLL. Here immunoSEQ multiplex PCR was the method, and the copy in TCRdb shows in-frame clones only, minus some. The sample shows approximately 50,000 clones, around 68% of them seen only once. The specimen was PBMCs, collected after 12 months of ibrutinib treatment. The receptors come from a human donor with chronic lymphocytic leukemia.

The chain has TRBV4-1 and TRBJ2-2, with TRBD2 as a possible D gene (6 bases). The CDR3 is 15 residues long. Germline values: CDR1 MGHRA, CDR2 YSYEKL. Between the trimmed V and J ends, which lost 7 bases and 7 bases, there was a span of 19 bases. The CDR3 region is CASIRVRGRGGELFF. Here the CDR3 DNA reads TGCGCCAGCATCCGGGTGCGGGGTCGAGGCGGGGAGCTGTTTTTT.

The chain combines TRBV11-3 with TRBJ1-2, with no clear D. The germline V gene encodes CDR1 SGHNT and CDR2 YENEEA. The V end lost 2 bases, the J end lost 4 bases, and 8 bases lay between the germline ends. The CDR3 is 13 residues long. CDR3 protein: CASSLKMAYGYTF. The DNA for the CDR3 is TGTGCCAGCAGCTTAAAGATGGCCTATGGCTACACCTTC.

V gene TRBV7-3 combines with J gene TRBJ2-2; tentatively, D is TRBD1 (6 bases). Germline V gene data show CDR1 as SGHTA and CDR2 as FQGTGA. This CDR3 spans 16 amino acids. The V and J ends lost 1 base and 0 bases respectively, with 9 bases between them. CDR3 sequence reads: CASSLMGHSNTGELFF. CDR3 in DNA: TGTGCCAGCAGCTTAATGGGACACTCGAACACCGGGGAGCTGTTTTTT.

The rearrangement links TRBV29-1 to TRBJ2-1; D gene unclear. Trimming removed 4 bases at V and 6 bases at J, with 13 bases between. The CDR3 runs to 13 residues. CDR1 and CDR2 (germline): SQVTM, ANQGSEA. CDR3 loop: CSVVGGVGNEQFF. For the CDR3, the DNA is TGCAGCGTTGTGGGTGGGGTCGGCAATGAGCAGTTCTTC.

The chain combines TRBV28 with TRBJ1-2, with 8 nucleotides matching TRBD1. The CDR3 has 14 amino acids. With 0 bases clipped from V and 6 bases from J, the junction kept 3 bases outside the gene matches. In germline, CDR1 is MDHEN, CDR2 SYDVKM. Here the CDR3 DNA reads TGTGCCAGCAGTTTATGGGACAGGGAAGATGGCTACACCTTC. This sequence encodes CASSLWDREDGYTF.

CDR3 sequence (DNA): TGTGCCAGCAGCTTAGGGACGGACACTAGCACAGATACGCAGTATTTT. It encodes CASSLGTDTSTDTQYF. V and J are TRBV7-3 and TRBJ2-3; either TRBD1 or TRBD2 may supply D (5 bases each). Trimming shortened V by 2 bases and J by 0 bases, and 12 bases separated the two germline ends. The germline CDR1 and CDR2 sequences are SGHTA and FQGTGA. This CDR3 comprises 16 residues.

There are a few counts of this clone. The J gene is TRBJ1-3, the V gene TRBV10-3, with TRBD1 as a possible D gene (6 bases). The germline V gene encodes CDR1 ENHRY and CDR2 SYGVKD. This CDR3 spans 13 amino acids. With 4 bases removed from V and 2 bases from J, the gap between germline ends came to 6 bases. The CDR3 sequence: CAISAGAGNTIYF. The CDR3 DNA sequence: TGTGCCATCAGTGCAGGGGCTGGAAACACCATATATTTT.

V is TRBV5-1 and J is TRBJ2-7; no firm D call. With 2 bases removed from V and 5 bases from J, the gap between germline ends came to 14 bases. CDR1 and CDR2 from the germline V gene are SGHRS and YFSETQ. The CDR3 consists of 14 residues. CDR3 sequence: CASSFTSMGNEQYF. CDR3 coding DNA: TGCGCCAGCAGCTTTACCTCGATGGGAAACGAGCAGTACTTC.

The gene calls are TRBV10-3 and TRBJ2-7; D tentatively fits TRBD1 or TRBD2 (7 bases each). The V gene lost 6 bases and the J gene lost 3 bases, with 15 bases spanning the gap. Germline V gene lookup returns CDR1 ENHRY and CDR2 SYGVKD. The CDR3 runs 14 residues. The CDR3 is CAIRDTRGGYEQYF. CDR3 sequence (DNA): TGTGCCATCAGGGATACCAGGGGGGGCTACGAGCAGTACTTC.

The CDR3 is CASSERDTYEQYF. The DNA of the CDR3 is TGTGCCAGCAGTGAACGGGACACCTACGAGCAGTACTTC. The J gene is TRBJ2-7, the V gene TRBV6-5; possibly TRBD1 for D (6 bases). Per the germline V gene, CDR1 is MNHEY and CDR2 is SVGAGI. V was clipped by 5 bases and J by 2 bases, with 10 bases between them. CDR3 length: 13 residues.

This clone was recorded a few times. This rearrangement joins TRBV30 to TRBJ1-4, with TRBD1 matching over 7 bases. Per the germline V gene, CDR1 is GTSNPN and CDR2 is SVGIG (reference sequence). CDR3 length equals 14 residues. After removal of 6 bases from V and 4 bases from J, the junction contained 8 bases not matched to a gene. CDR3: CACTPGTVNEKLFF. Here the CDR3 DNA reads TGTGCCTGCACCCCCGGGACAGTTAATGAAAAACTGTTTTTT.

The V and J genes are TRBV29-1 and TRBJ2-7; the D gene could be TRBD1 or TRBD2 (5 bases each). Between the trimmed V and J ends, which lost 2 bases and 4 bases, there was a span of 12 bases. Germline CDR1 is SQVTM and CDR2 is ANQGSEA. This CDR3 comprises 13 residues. As DNA, the CDR3 is TGCAGCGTTGAACAGGGAGTCGGGTACGAGCAGTACTTC. It codes for CSVEQGVGYEQYF.

This chain joins TRBV28 and TRBJ1-5, with D uncertain. V lost 5 bases and J lost 3, with 14 bases in between. The CDR3 runs 15 residues. CDR1 MDHEN and CDR2 SYDVKM come from the germline V gene. CDR3 in amino acids: CASSQRGVANQPQHF. The CDR3 DNA is TGTGCCAGCAGTCAGAGAGGAGTGGCCAATCAGCCCCAGCATTTT.

The chain uses TRBV4-2 and TRBJ2-5; 7 bases are a match to TRBD2. Germline loops: CDR1 LGHNA, CDR2 YNFKEQ. The trim removed 2 bases at V and 2 bases at J, leaving 14 bases unmatched. This CDR3 has 18 amino acids. CDR3: CASSQSGTRGFVQETQYF. The CDR3 DNA reads TGTGCCAGCAGCCAAAGCGGGACTCGGGGATTCGTACAAGAGACCCAGTACTTC.

The chain joins TRBV15 to TRBJ1-1; no reliable D call. CDR1 and CDR2 from the germline V gene are LNHNV and YYDKDF (reference sequence). The CDR3 covers 14 residues. Trimming removed 0 bases at V and 1 base at J, with 6 bases between. The DNA of the CDR3 is TGTGCCACCAGCAGAGATCGGGGGAACACTGAAGCTTTCTTT. Translation: CATSRDRGNTEAFF.

This chain links TRBV6-5 with TRBJ2-7; a weak D match, TRBD2 (5 bases). This CDR3 contains 13 residues. Per germline, CDR1 MNHEY and CDR2 SVGAGI. V lost 0 bases and J 7 bases, leaving 10 bases between the germline ends. The CDR3 DNA reads TGTGCCAGCAGTTACTCAGGACTCCGGGAGCAGTACTTC. Translated: CASSYSGLREQYF.

A few counts support this clone. The rearrangement uses TRBV5-1 and TRBJ1-2, with a weak D call TRBD1 (6 bases). There are 17 residues in the CDR3. The V end was cut by 3 bases, the J end by 5 bases, with 23 bases between. Looked up from germline, CDR1 is SGHRS and CDR2 is YFSETQ. DNA of the CDR3: TGCGCCAGCAGCTCTTACATGTACCGGGACATGCGGTATGGCTACACCTTC. It yields the protein CASSSYMYRDMRYGYTF.

This chain uses TRBV2 with TRBJ1-2; D uncertain. The CDR3 has 15 amino acids. Germline values: CDR1 SNHLY, CDR2 FYNNEI. V lost 0 bases and J lost 8, with 16 bases in between. The DNA of the CDR3 is TGTGCCAGCAGTGAAGCTGGAGTAGGAATTGGCGGCTACACCTTC. It translates to CASSEAGVGIGGYTF.

The rearrangement uses TRBV28 and TRBJ2-7; 9 bases agree with TRBD1. The CDR3 totals 14 residues. The V gene's germline CDR1 is MDHEN and CDR2 SYDVKM. V dropped 7 bases and J dropped 9; count of bases not matched to a gene: 13. The chain's CDR3 is CASTVTGTGKGQYF. CDR3 coding DNA: TGTGCCAGCACCGTTACCGGGACAGGGAAAGGGCAGTACTTC.

The table lists this clone with a few counts. The chain combines TRBV28 with TRBJ1-2; no firm D call. The germline gives CDR1 MDHEN, CDR2 SYDVKM. V lost 5 bases and J lost 10, with 23 bases in between. This CDR3 has 15 residues. The CDR3 DNA reads as TGTGCCAGCAGTGAAAGACACGATACTAGTGCTTCCTACACCTTC. This sequence encodes CASSERHDTSASYTF.

This rearrangement joins TRBV19 to TRBJ1-5; tentative D call: TRBD1 (5 bases). V dropped 4 bases and J dropped 0 bases, with 19 bases sitting between them. The CDR3 spans 18 residues. CDR1 LNHDA and CDR2 SQIVND come from the germline V gene (reference sequence). CDR3 sequence: CASSTARGPGISNQPQHF. CDR3 bases: TGTGCCAGTAGTACAGCAAGGGGACCGGGCATTAGCAATCAGCCCCAGCATTTT.

The chain joins TRBV2 to TRBJ2-7; possible D gene TRBD2, 6 bases. V lost 7 bases, J lost 7 bases, and 17 bases lay in between. Germline CDR1 is SNHLY and CDR2 is FYNNEI. The CDR3 totals 13 residues. The CDR3 nucleotides are TGTGCCAGCATTAAGGCCCAAGGAGGGGAGCAGTACTTC. It specifies CASIKAQGGEQYF.

The chain recombines TRBV15 with TRBJ2-5; D is perhaps TRBD2 (6 bases). The CDR3 has 15 amino acids. Trimming shortened V by 0 bases and J by 5 bases, and 13 bases separated the two germline ends. Looked up from germline, CDR1 is LNHNV and CDR2 is YYDKDF (reference sequence). The CDR3 protein is CATSRDPRESETQYF. The DNA of the CDR3 is TGTGCCACCAGCAGAGATCCGCGGGAATCGGAGACCCAGTACTTC.